These 24 T cell receptor beta chains came from one sample sequenced in a study of cytomegalovirus exposure and HLA in healthy donors (dated by TCRdb to 2015 to 2018). The library was prepared using the immunoSEQ multiplex PCR assay. For the multiplex PCR, a mixture combining 60 forward primers for TCR Vbeta segments and 13 reverse primers for TCR Jbeta segments was used. Entries here come from immuneACCESS through TCRdb and include only in-frame sequences with V and J called. Some clones fail to appear in such tables; in the studies checked, an unresolved V gene covers under half of the shortfall, and the cause of the remainder is unknown. For this sample the table gives tens of thousands of clones, of which about 75% were detected only once. The ten largest clones take up roughly 2% of the sample. Sample: PBMCs. The receptors originated from a man aged 40-49 years in good health and CMV-seronegative.

This chain joins TRBV19 and TRBJ1-6; possible D gene TRBD1, 5 bases. The V gene lost 5 bases and the J gene lost 8 bases, with 19 bases spanning the gap. The CDR3 totals 16 residues. The germline gives CDR1 LNHDA, CDR2 SQIVND (reference sequence). Here the CDR3 reads CASSERSGRGDSPLHF. CDR3 in DNA: TGTGCCAGTAGTGAGCGGTCCGGACGGGGGGATTCACCCCTCCACTTT.

This sequence joins TRBV28 and TRBJ2-1; D is perhaps TRBD1 (6 bases). V lost 3 bases and J lost 9, with 18 bases in between. The CDR3 is 15 residues long. From germline, CDR1 is MDHEN and CDR2 SYDVKM. CDR3 sequence reads: CASSFSGEGFGEQFF. CDR3 bases: TGTGCCAGCAGTTTCTCAGGGGAAGGTTTTGGTGAGCAGTTCTTC.

This clone was seen a single time. The chain couples TRBV5-5 to TRBJ1-6; D not resolved. This CDR3 comprises 17 residues. Trimming stripped 4 bases from V and 6 bases from J, with 20 bases between. CDR1 SGHKS and CDR2 YYEKEE come from the germline V gene (reference sequence). DNA of the CDR3: TGTGCCAGCAGCCCCCTCGTCGCCGGGGTCGGTAATTCACCCCTCCACTTT. The encoded protein is CASSPLVAGVGNSPLHF.

The rearrangement uses TRBV7-2 and TRBJ2-7; D may be TRBD2 (6 bases). The CDR3 length is 17 residues. The germline gives CDR1 SGHTA, CDR2 FQGNSA. Deletions cut 6 bases from V and 4 bases from J, with 25 bases between. The CDR3 sequence: CASSRQATPWSGYEQYF. In DNA form, the CDR3 reads TGTGCCAGCAGTCGCCAGGCAACTCCCTGGAGCGGGTACGAGCAGTACTTC.

The V gene is TRBV13, the J gene TRBJ2-7; a possible D gene is TRBD1 (6 bases). Germline V CDR1 and CDR2: PRHDT, FYEKMQ (reference sequence). V dropped 5 bases and J dropped 6 bases, with 14 bases sitting between them. The CDR3 is made up of 13 amino acids. The CDR3 DNA is TGTGCCAGCAGCCGAAACAGGGTGGGCGAGCAGTACTTC. This translates into CASSRNRVGEQYF.

This chain connects TRBV6-5 to TRBJ2-1, with TRBD1 matching over 7 bases. With 6 bases clipped from V and 8 bases from J, the junction kept 13 bases outside the gene matches. Germline V gene lookup returns CDR1 MNHEY and CDR2 SVGAGI. This CDR3 contains 15 residues. The chain's CDR3 is CASSLLSTGSDEQFF. The CDR3 DNA sequence: TGTGCCAGCAGCCTACTATCGACAGGGTCGGATGAGCAGTTCTTC.

The V and J genes are TRBV6-1 and TRBJ1-1, with 8 bases lining up with TRBD1. Germline CDR1 and CDR2: MNHNS and SASEGT. Unmatched junction bases numbered 4, after V lost 6 bases and J lost 1 base. The CDR3 is made up of 14 amino acids. Here the CDR3 DNA reads TGTGCCAGCAGAAAGACAGGGGCGAACACTGAAGCTTTCTTT. Protein: CASRKTGANTEAFF.

The chain uses TRBV27 and TRBJ1-2, with TRBD1 matching 7 bases. After removal of 5 bases from V and 3 bases from J, the junction contained 12 bases not matched to a gene. Germline values: CDR1 MNHEY, CDR2 SMNVEV (reference sequence). CDR3 size: 16 residues. The CDR3 bases are TGTGCCAGCAGTCCCTCAACCGGGACAGTTTACTATGGCTACACCTTC. Translation gives CASSPSTGTVYYGYTF.

The CDR3 DNA is TGTGCCTGGAGTGTTTTAGGGGCACCCGGGGAGCTGTTTTTT. This translates into CAWSVLGAPGELFF. The chain carries TRBV30 and TRBJ2-2; possible D gene TRBD1, 5 bases. This CDR3 contains 14 residues. Germline V gene data show CDR1 as GTSNPN and CDR2 as SVGIG (reference sequence). The V and J ends lost 0 bases and 6 bases respectively, with 11 bases between them.

J is TRBJ2-1 and V is TRBV10-3; 10 nucleotides agree with TRBD2. This CDR3 has 14 residues. Germline CDR1 reads ENHRY; CDR2 reads SYGVKD. V dropped 8 bases and J dropped 4; count of bases not matched to a gene: 5. The CDR3 DNA reads as TGTGCCATCCAGACTAGCGGGTCGTACAATGAGCAGTTCTTC. Translated, it gives CAIQTSGSYNEQFF.

The rearrangement links TRBV27 to TRBJ2-7, with 8 bases identical to TRBD1. Germline CDR1 MNHEY, CDR2 SMNVEV (reference sequence). The CDR3 spans 15 residues. V was clipped by 5 bases and J by 2 bases; unmatched bases: 8. In DNA form, the CDR3 reads TGTGCCAGCAGTACCCAGACAGGGGCCACCTACGAGCAGTACTTC. This sequence encodes CASSTQTGATYEQYF.

The chain has TRBV21-1 and TRBJ1-5; TRBD1, as called in the table, went unchecked against the DNA. TRBV21-1 is a pseudogene locus. This CDR3 contains 15 residues. CDR3 in DNA: TGTGCCAGCAGCGGGGGACAGGGGAGTCGTCAGCCCCAGCATTTT. It yields the protein CASSGGQGSRQPQHF.

This clone was found once. This chain joins TRBV28 and TRBJ2-2; 8 bases agree with TRBD1. CDR3 size: 14 residues. Unmatched junction bases numbered 5, after V lost 6 bases and J lost 5 bases. Germline V gene lookup returns CDR1 MDHEN and CDR2 SYDVKM. The CDR3 is CASSSDRGTGELFF. CDR3 nucleotide sequence: TGTGCCAGCAGCTCCGACAGGGGTACCGGGGAGCTGTTTTTT.

The chain uses TRBV7-9 and TRBJ2-1, with D uncertain. CDR1 and CDR2 (germline): SEHNR, FQNEAQ (reference sequence). The CDR3 is 13 amino acids. The germline V and J ends were trimmed by 5 bases and 10 bases, with 15 bases remaining between them. The CDR3 loop is CASSPVRGLEQFF. CDR3 nucleotides: TGTGCCAGCAGCCCCGTCCGCGGCCTCGAGCAGTTCTTC.

This clone was found a few times. The CDR3 here is CASSPRVNTGELFF. CDR3 coding DNA: TGTGCCAGCTCACCCCGGGTTAACACCGGGGAGCTGTTTTTT. V gene TRBV18 combines with J gene TRBJ2-2; D remains unclear. The CDR3 is 14 residues long. V was clipped by 3 bases and J by 2 bases, with 7 bases between them. Germline V gene data show CDR1 as KGHSH and CDR2 as LQKENI.

The gene calls are TRBV7-9 and TRBJ1-5; D remains ambiguous. The ends were cut back, 0 bases at V and 6 bases at J, with 3 bases in the middle. The CDR3 runs 12 residues. Germline CDR1 is SEHNR and CDR2 is FQNEAQ (reference sequence). The CDR3 coding sequence is TGTGCCAGCAGCTTAGCGGCTCAGCCCCAGCATTTT. It translates to CASSLAAQPQHF.

The rearrangement joins TRBV15 to TRBJ2-7, with 8 bases that match TRBD1. In germline, CDR1 is LNHNV, CDR2 YYDKDF (reference sequence). The CDR3 covers 17 residues. The J segment lost 3 bases and the V segment lost 7 bases, leaving 17 bases of the junction unmatched. CDR3 DNA sequence: TGTGCCACCAACGAGGCCATAAAGGGACAGGTTAGCTACGAGCAGTACTTC. It is translated as CATNEAIKGQVSYEQYF.

The chain links TRBV18 to TRBJ1-5; D is unresolved. The CDR3 runs to 14 residues. Looked up from germline, CDR1 is KGHSH and CDR2 is LQKENI. Trimming shortened V by 2 bases and J by 1 base, and 6 bases separated the two germline ends. This CDR3 is CASSPVSSNQPQHF. DNA for the CDR3: TGTGCCAGCTCACCAGTCTCCAGCAATCAGCCCCAGCATTTT. The full variable domain, rest sourced from reference TRBV18 and TRBJ1-5, is NAGVMQNPRHLVRRRGQEARLRCSPMKGHSHVYWYRQLPEEGLKFMVYLQKENIIDESGMPKERFSAEFPKEGPSILRIQQVVRGDSAAYFCASSPVSSNQPQHFGDGTRLSIL.

Here the CDR3 DNA reads TGTGCCAGCAGCCGCGGACAGAACTATGGCTACACCTTC. Its translation is CASSRGQNYGYTF. The chain employs TRBV6-5 and TRBJ1-2; D might be TRBD1 (6 bases). Germline loops: CDR1 MNHEY, CDR2 SVGAGI. The CDR3 spans 13 residues. With 6 bases removed from V and 2 bases from J, the gap between germline ends came to 10 bases.

The gene calls are TRBV9 and TRBJ2-7; TRBD2 agrees at 10 bases. After removal of 0 bases from V and 3 bases from J, the junction contained 3 bases not matched to a gene. There are 15 residues in the CDR3. Germline V gives CDR1 SGDLS, CDR2 YYNGEE. CDR3 nucleotide sequence: TGTGCCAGCAGCGTAGCCGGGACTAGCGACTACGAGCAGTACTTC. Its translation: CASSVAGTSDYEQYF.

This chain links TRBV7-9 with TRBJ2-1; 9 nucleotides agree with TRBD2. Per the germline V gene, CDR1 is SEHNR and CDR2 is FQNEAQ (reference sequence). Trimming took 5 bases from V and 6 from J; bases not matched to a gene: 11. This CDR3 is built from 16 residues. CDR3 residues: CASSPVGLAGLNEQFF. The DNA of the CDR3 is TGTGCCAGCAGCCCCGTCGGGCTAGCGGGACTCAATGAGCAGTTCTTC. Combining the CDR3 with reference TRBV7-9 and TRBJ2-1 gives the whole variable domain DTGVSQNPRHKITKRGQNVTFRCDPISEHNRLYWYRQTLGQGPEFLTYFQNEAQLEKSRLLSDRFSAERPKGSFSTLEIQRTEQGDSAMYLCASSPVGLAGLNEQFFGPGTRLTVL.

This clone has a handful of counts. The V and J genes are TRBV10-3 and TRBJ1-5, with D uncertain. The germline gives CDR1 ENHRY, CDR2 SYGVKD. Between the trimmed V and J ends, which lost 2 bases and 11 bases, there was a span of 13 bases. The CDR3 covers 13 residues. The CDR3 sequence is CAISEGGAVAQHF. CDR3 coding DNA: TGTGCCATCAGTGAGGGCGGAGCTGTAGCCCAGCATTTT.

Only one count was recorded for this clone. This rearrangement joins TRBV7-2 to TRBJ2-7; 8 bases map to TRBD1. Trimming cost V 0 bases and J 3 bases; bases outside gene matches: 1. The CDR3 extends over 14 amino acids. Looked up from germline, CDR1 is SGHTA and CDR2 is FQGNSA. For the CDR3, the DNA is TGTGCCAGCAGCTTAGCCACAGGGGGCTACGAGCAGTACTTC. Translated: CASSLATGGYEQYF.

The CDR3: CASSLGDTEAFF. CDR3 nucleotides: TGTGCCAGCAGCCTAGGAGACACTGAAGCTTTCTTT. The rearrangement joins TRBV28 to TRBJ1-1; D gene ambiguous. The CDR3 is 12 amino acids. Trimming took 6 bases from V and 3 from J, leaving 8 bases between them. In germline, CDR1 is MDHEN, CDR2 SYDVKM.